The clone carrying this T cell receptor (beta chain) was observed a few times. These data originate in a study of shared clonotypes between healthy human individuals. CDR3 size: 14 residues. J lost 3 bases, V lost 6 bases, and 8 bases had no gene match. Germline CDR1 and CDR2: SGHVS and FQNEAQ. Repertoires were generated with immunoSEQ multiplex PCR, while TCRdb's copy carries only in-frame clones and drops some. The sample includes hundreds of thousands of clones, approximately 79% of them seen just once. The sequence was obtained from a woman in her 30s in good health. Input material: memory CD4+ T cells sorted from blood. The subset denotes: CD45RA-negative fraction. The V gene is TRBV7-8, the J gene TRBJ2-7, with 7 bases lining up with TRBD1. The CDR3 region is CASSQEYRGYEQYF. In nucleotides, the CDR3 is TGTGCCAGCAGTCAAGAGTACAGGGGCTACGAGCAGTACTTC.